This is a list of T cell receptor beta chains from one sample in a study of T cell responses to AZD1222 COVID-19 vaccine. The data were produced by immunoSEQ multiplex PCR, yet TCRdb's version contains in-frame clones alone and is incomplete. The table shows around 130,000 clones, with around 90% occurring only once. The sample consisted of peripheral blood, taken 28 days after the second AZD1222 dose. The receptor source for this set is an adult who received the AZD1222 COVID-19 vaccine. Both conserved end residues are part of each CDR3. D genes are given only for firm matches. Some rows mark clone size as missing; the rest say once, few, many or name a class of expanded clone.

j_call: TRBJ1-2
clone_size: -
v_call: TRBV9
d_call: -
cdr3_length: 16
cdr3_nt: TGTGCCAGCTCCTATGCCCTTGGGGCCCAGAACTATGGCTACACCTTC
cdr3_aa: CASSYALGAQNYGYTF

j_call: TRBJ2-3
clone_size: -
v_call: TRBV27
d_call: -
cdr3_length: 16
cdr3_nt: TGTGCCAGCAGTTTTGGAGGGCGGTGGAGCACAGATACGCAGTATTTT
cdr3_aa: CASSFGGRWSTDTQYF

j_call: TRBJ2-1
clone_size: -
v_call: TRBV14
d_call: -
cdr3_length: 12
cdr3_nt: TGTGCCAGCAGCCAAGGGGGGATGAAGCAGTTCTTC
cdr3_aa: CASSQGGMKQFF

j_call: TRBJ2-7
clone_size: once
v_call: TRBV7-8
d_call: -
cdr3_length: 12
cdr3_nt: TGTGCCAGCAGCTTGGAACCCTACGAGCAGTACTTC
cdr3_aa: CASSLEPYEQYF

j_call: TRBJ1-5
clone_size: -
v_call: TRBV6-2/TRBV6-3
d_call: TRBD1
cdr3_length: 17
cdr3_nt: TGTGCCAGCAGTCAACCGGGGACAGCCAGAGGGGGTCAGCCCCAGCATTTT
cdr3_aa: CASSQPGTARGGQPQHF

j_call: TRBJ1-5
clone_size: -
v_call: TRBV7-2
d_call: -
cdr3_length: 15
cdr3_nt: TGTGCCAGCAGCTTAGGTCCGGGTAGCAATCAGCCCCAGCATTTT
cdr3_aa: CASSLGPGSNQPQHF

j_call: TRBJ1-1
clone_size: -
v_call: TRBV19
d_call: -
cdr3_length: 11
cdr3_nt: TGTGCCAGTAGTTTCGGAGGGGAAGCTTTCTTT
cdr3_aa: CASSFGGEAFF

j_call: TRBJ1-1
clone_size: -
v_call: TRBV11-2
d_call: TRBD1
cdr3_length: 14
cdr3_nt: TGTGCCAGCAGCGGGCAGGGGGCGGACACTGAAGCTTTCTTT
cdr3_aa: CASSGQGADTEAFF

j_call: TRBJ2-1
clone_size: -
v_call: TRBV24-1
d_call: TRBD2
cdr3_length: 18
cdr3_nt: TGTGCCACCAGTGACCACGCAAAGACTAGCGGGATTAAGGATGAGCAGTTCTTC
cdr3_aa: CATSDHAKTSGIKDEQFF

j_call: TRBJ1-2
clone_size: once
v_call: TRBV29-1
d_call: TRBD1
cdr3_length: 15
cdr3_nt: TGCAGCGTTGAAGCCGGGACAGGGCCCAACTATGGCTACACCTTC
cdr3_aa: CSVEAGTGPNYGYTF

j_call: TRBJ2-5
clone_size: -
v_call: TRBV11-2
d_call: -
cdr3_length: 12
cdr3_nt: TGTGCCAGCAGCTTATGGGATGAGACCCAGTACTTC
cdr3_aa: CASSLWDETQYF

j_call: TRBJ2-7
clone_size: -
v_call: TRBV18
d_call: -
cdr3_length: 14
cdr3_nt: TGTGCCAGCTCACCGACTTCTAGCTCCTACGAGCAGTACTTC
cdr3_aa: CASSPTSSSYEQYF

j_call: TRBJ1-3
clone_size: -
v_call: TRBV5-1
d_call: -
cdr3_length: 14
cdr3_nt: TGCGCCAGCAGCTTCGACAGTCCTGGAAACACCATATATTTT
cdr3_aa: CASSFDSPGNTIYF

j_call: TRBJ1-6
clone_size: once
v_call: TRBV25-1
d_call: -
cdr3_length: 14
cdr3_nt: TGTGCCAGCAGTAAATGGGACAAGTGGGCACCCCTCCACTTT
cdr3_aa: CASSKWDKWAPLHF

j_call: TRBJ2-7
clone_size: -
v_call: TRBV5-6
d_call: -
cdr3_length: 12
cdr3_nt: TGTGCCAGCAGCTTAGGGACCCACGAGCAGTACTTC
cdr3_aa: CASSLGTHEQYF

j_call: TRBJ2-1
clone_size: -
v_call: TRBV9
d_call: TRBD2
cdr3_length: 17
cdr3_nt: TGTGCCAGCAGCGCTCAATCCGGGACTAGCCGATACAATGAGCAGTTCTTC
cdr3_aa: CASSAQSGTSRYNEQFF

j_call: TRBJ1-3
clone_size: -
v_call: TRBV5-1
d_call: -
cdr3_length: 13
cdr3_nt: TGCGCCAGTACGGGGGGGCCTGGAAACACCATATATTTT
cdr3_aa: CASTGGPGNTIYF

j_call: TRBJ2-3
clone_size: once
v_call: TRBV5-6
d_call: -
cdr3_length: 11
cdr3_nt: TGTGCCAGCAGCCTAACAGATACGCAGTATTTT
cdr3_aa: CASSLTDTQYF

j_call: TRBJ1-2
clone_size: -
v_call: TRBV6-6
d_call: TRBD1
cdr3_length: 14
cdr3_nt: TGTGCCAGCAGCCTGAGACAGGGCGGCTATGGCTACACCTTC
cdr3_aa: CASSLRQGGYGYTF

j_call: TRBJ1-1
clone_size: -
v_call: TRBV7-3
d_call: -
cdr3_length: 15
cdr3_nt: TGTGCCAGCAGCTTCGGTTCGCAGGGGAACACTGAAGCTTTCTTT
cdr3_aa: CASSFGSQGNTEAFF

j_call: TRBJ2-7
clone_size: -
v_call: TRBV18
d_call: -
cdr3_length: 16
cdr3_nt: TGTGCCAGCTCACAATCCTCGGGACACCTGATAACTGAGCAGTACTTC
cdr3_aa: CASSQSSGHLITEQYF

j_call: TRBJ2-7
clone_size: -
v_call: TRBV12-3/TRBV12-4
d_call: -
cdr3_length: 13
cdr3_nt: TGTGCCAGCAGCCGGGACACTACCTACGAGCAGTACTTC
cdr3_aa: CASSRDTTYEQYF

j_call: TRBJ1-1
clone_size: once
v_call: TRBV3-1/TRBV3-2
d_call: TRBD1
cdr3_length: 14
cdr3_nt: TGTGCCAGCAGCCACGAAGGGACAGGGACTGAAGCTTTCTTT
cdr3_aa: CASSHEGTGTEAFF

j_call: TRBJ1-1
clone_size: -
v_call: TRBV27
d_call: -
cdr3_length: 14
cdr3_nt: TGTGCCAGCAGTTCCCAGGGCATGAACACTGAAGCTTTCTTT
cdr3_aa: CASSSQGMNTEAFF

j_call: TRBJ2-1
clone_size: -
v_call: TRBV5-1
d_call: TRBD2
cdr3_length: 17
cdr3_nt: TGCGCCAGCAGCTTCCTAGCGGGAGATGCTGGATACAATGAGCAGTTCTTC
cdr3_aa: CASSFLAGDAGYNEQFF

j_call: TRBJ2-1
clone_size: -
v_call: TRBV4-2
d_call: TRBD2
cdr3_length: 16
cdr3_nt: TGTGCCAGCAGCCCGGACTTGAATTTAGCGGGGGATGAGCAGTTCTTC
cdr3_aa: CASSPDLNLAGDEQFF

j_call: TRBJ2-3
clone_size: -
v_call: TRBV5-6
d_call: TRBD2
cdr3_length: 17
cdr3_nt: TGTGCCAGCAGCTCCGTACTAGCGGGGGGGCTTGGAGATACGCAGTATTTT
cdr3_aa: CASSSVLAGGLGDTQYF